Included here is one TCR beta chain sequence, with context. V was pared by 5 bases and J by 2 bases, with 6 bases of the junction left unmatched. Looked up from germline, CDR1 is MGHRA and CDR2 is YSYEKL. The CDR3 runs to 15 residues. This entry is derived from a study of yellow fever vaccine responses in identical twins. TCRdb redid the calling of the RT-PCR reads with MiXCR, one entry per CDR3 protein. The sample has 1,100 to 1,500 distinct CDR3 sequences, around 84% seen once. Sequencing used T cells from blood (PBMCs), unsorted or a sorted subset (not recorded which), obtained before or after yellow fever vaccination (not recorded which). This chain uses TRBV4-1 with TRBJ1-2, with 9 bases aligning to TRBD1. The TCR comes from a woman aged 18-29 years who received the yellow fever vaccine. The CDR3 sequence is CASSSPGQGNYGYTF. In DNA, the CDR3 is TGCGCCAGCAGCTCGCCGGGACAGGGCAACTATGGCTACACCTTC.